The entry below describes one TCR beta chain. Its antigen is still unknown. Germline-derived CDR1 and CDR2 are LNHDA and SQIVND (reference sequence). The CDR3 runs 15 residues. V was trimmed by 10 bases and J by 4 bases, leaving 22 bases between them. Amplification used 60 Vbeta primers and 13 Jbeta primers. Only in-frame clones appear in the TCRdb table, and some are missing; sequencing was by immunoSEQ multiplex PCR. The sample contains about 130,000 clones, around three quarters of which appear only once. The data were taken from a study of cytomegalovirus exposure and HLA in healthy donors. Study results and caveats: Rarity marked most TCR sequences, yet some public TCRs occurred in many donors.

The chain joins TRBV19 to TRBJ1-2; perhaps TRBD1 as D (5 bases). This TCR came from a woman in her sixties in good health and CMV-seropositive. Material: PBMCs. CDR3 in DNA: TGTGCCACCGCGGGGGGTCCACTTTACTCCTATGGCTACACCTTC. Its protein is CATAGGPLYSYGYTF.